A selection of T cell receptor beta chains follows, all from one sample in a study of naive and memory T cell subsets. MiXCR was run by TCRdb on the UMI-ligation and nested PCR reads, yielding one entry per CDR3 protein. The sample has more than 120,000 distinct CDR3 sequences; under 25% are singletons. Sequenced material: naive CD8+ T cells from blood. The receptors originated from a human donor in good health. Each CDR3 is given with its conserved first and last residue. The D gene is left open where the match is weak. Clone size, where shown, is once, few, many, or a class for clones that have expanded.

D gene	V gene	clone size	J gene	CDR3 protein	CDR3 DNA
.	TRBV29-1	few	TRBJ2-1	CSVDRGLNEQFF	TGCAGCGTTGACAGGGGCCTCAATGAGCAGTTCTTC
.	TRBV30	.	TRBJ2-3	CAWSRSGTDTQYF	TGTGCCTGGAGTAGATCTGGCACAGATACGCAGTATTTT
TRBD2	TRBV4-1	.	TRBJ2-1	CASSQEHLAGFYNEQFF	TGCGCCAGCAGCCAAGAGCACCTAGCGGGATTCTACAATGAGCAGTTCTTC
.	TRBV12-3/TRBV12-4	few	TRBJ2-7	CASSLGEQYEQYF	TGTGCCAGCAGTTTAGGGGAGCAGTACGAGCAGTACTTC
.	TRBV28	few	TRBJ2-7	CASNHKTNTGEQYF	TGTGCCAGCAATCATAAGACCAATACTGGGGAGCAGTACTTC
TRBD2	TRBV24-1	few	TRBJ2-3	CATASGIADTQYF	TGTGCCACCGCAAGCGGGATTGCAGATACGCAGTATTTT
.	TRBV7-9	.	TRBJ2-4	CASNTDSDLAKNIQYF	TGTGCCAGCAACACTGACAGTGACTTAGCCAAAAACATTCAGTACTTC
.	TRBV2	.	TRBJ2-1	CASSGTRNEQFF	TGTGCCAGCAGTGGAACAAGGAATGAGCAGTTCTTC
.	TRBV11-2	few	TRBJ1-5	CASSLEGYSNQPQHF	TGTGCCAGCAGCTTAGAAGGGTACAGCAATCAGCCCCAGCATTTT
TRBD1	TRBV28	few	TRBJ2-2	CASSVRGLTGELFF	TGTGCCAGCAGCGTCAGGGGGCTTACCGGGGAGCTGTTTTTT
.	TRBV20-1	.	TRBJ2-1	CSSPRTGEGDEQFF	TGCAGTAGTCCTAGGACGGGAGAGGGGGATGAGCAGTTCTTC
.	TRBV27	.	TRBJ2-1	CASSLISYNEQFF	TGTGCCAGCAGTTTAATTAGCTACAATGAGCAGTTCTTC
TRBD1	TRBV6-5	few	TRBJ2-6	CASSYWDRGSRTNVLTF	TGTGCCAGCAGTTACTGGGACAGGGGGTCTAGGACCAACGTCCTGACTTTC
.	TRBV4-1	.	TRBJ2-1	CASSQEGYNEQFF	TGCGCCAGCAGCCAAGAGGGGTACAATGAGCAGTTCTTC
.	TRBV12-3/TRBV12-4	.	TRBJ2-4	CASSPGLNIQYF	TGTGCCAGCAGTCCGGGACTAAACATTCAGTACTTC
.	TRBV6-5	.	TRBJ1-6	CASSAILLGPNSPLHF	TGTGCCAGCAGTGCGATTCTCCTTGGCCCGAATTCACCCCTCCACTTT
TRBD2	TRBV12-5	few	TRBJ2-1	CASGWTSGSSNEQFF	TGTGCTAGTGGTTGGACTAGCGGGAGTTCGAATGAGCAGTTCTTC
.	TRBV6-5	few	TRBJ2-6	CASSYQPLTSGNSGANVLTF	TGTGCCAGCAGTTACCAACCTTTGACTTCGGGGAACTCTGGGGCCAACGTCCTGACTTTC
TRBD1	TRBV20-1	.	TRBJ1-1	CSARPDRDPMNTEAFF	TGCAGTGCTAGACCAGACAGGGATCCTATGAACACTGAAGCTTTCTTT
.	TRBV24-1	few	TRBJ2-1	CATSDVAGWGNEQFF	TGTGCCACCAGTGATGTTGCAGGGTGGGGCAATGAGCAGTTCTTC
TRBD2	TRBV28	.	TRBJ2-1	CASSFGQAGGPPYNEQFF	TGTGCCAGCAGTTTTGGGCAAGCGGGAGGGCCCCCCTACAATGAGCAGTTCTTC
.	TRBV28	few	TRBJ2-1	CASSLEAYNEQFF	TGTGCCAGCAGTTTGGAGGCATACAATGAGCAGTTCTTC
TRBD2	TRBV10-3	many	TRBJ2-7	CAISERTSGGSEQYF	TGTGCCATCAGTGAGCGGACTAGCGGGGGCAGCGAGCAGTACTTC